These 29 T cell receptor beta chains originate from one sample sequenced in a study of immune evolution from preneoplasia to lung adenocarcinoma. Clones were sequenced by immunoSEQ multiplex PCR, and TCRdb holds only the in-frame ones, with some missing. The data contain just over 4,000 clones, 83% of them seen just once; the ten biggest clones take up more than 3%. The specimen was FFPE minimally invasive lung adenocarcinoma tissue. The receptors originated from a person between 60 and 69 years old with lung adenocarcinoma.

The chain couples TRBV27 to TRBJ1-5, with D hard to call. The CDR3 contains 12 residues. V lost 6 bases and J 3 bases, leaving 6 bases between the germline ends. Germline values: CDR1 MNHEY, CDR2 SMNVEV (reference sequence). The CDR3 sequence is CASSSLNQPQHF. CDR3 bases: TGTGCCAGCAGCTCACTCAATCAGCCCCAGCATTTT.

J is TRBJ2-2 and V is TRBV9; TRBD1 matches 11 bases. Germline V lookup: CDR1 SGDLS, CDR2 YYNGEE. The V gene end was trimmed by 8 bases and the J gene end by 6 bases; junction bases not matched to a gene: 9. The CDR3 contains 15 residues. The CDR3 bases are TGTGCCAGTGAGCCGGGACAGGGGGGGGCCGGGGAGCTGTTTTTT. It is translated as CASEPGQGGAGELFF.

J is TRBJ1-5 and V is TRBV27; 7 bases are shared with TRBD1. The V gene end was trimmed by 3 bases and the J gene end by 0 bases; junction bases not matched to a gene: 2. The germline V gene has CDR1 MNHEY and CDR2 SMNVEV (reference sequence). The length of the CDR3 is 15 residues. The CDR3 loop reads CASSLDRHSNQPQHF. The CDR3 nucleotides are TGTGCCAGCAGTTTGGACAGGCATAGCAATCAGCCCCAGCATTTT.

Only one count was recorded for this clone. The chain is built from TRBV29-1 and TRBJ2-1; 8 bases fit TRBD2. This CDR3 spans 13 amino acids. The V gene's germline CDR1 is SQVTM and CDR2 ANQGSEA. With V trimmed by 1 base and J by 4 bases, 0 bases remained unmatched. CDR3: CSVEASGYNEQFF. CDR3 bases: TGCAGCGTTGAAGCTAGCGGGTACAATGAGCAGTTCTTC.

CDR3 nucleotides: TGTGCCAGCAGGGAGGTTCTGAGTTCACCCCTCCACTTT. This gives the protein CASREVLSSPLHF. This chain links TRBV28 with TRBJ1-6; D not certain. Germline V gene sequence: CDR1 MDHEN, CDR2 SYDVKM. There are 13 residues in the CDR3. V was shortened by 6 bases and J by 9 bases, with 12 bases between the two germline ends.

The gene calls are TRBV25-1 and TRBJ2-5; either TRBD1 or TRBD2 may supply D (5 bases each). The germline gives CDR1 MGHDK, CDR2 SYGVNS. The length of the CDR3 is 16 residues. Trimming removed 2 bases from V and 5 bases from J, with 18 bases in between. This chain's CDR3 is CASSEEGTEGWETQYF. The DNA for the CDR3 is TGTGCCAGCAGTGAAGAAGGAACCGAGGGGTGGGAGACCCAGTACTTC. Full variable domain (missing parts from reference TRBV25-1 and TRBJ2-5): EADIYQTPRYLVIGTGKKITLECSQTMGHDKMYWYQQDPGMELHLIHYSYGVNSTEKGDLSSESTVSRIRTEHFPLTLESARPSHTSQYLCASSEEGTEGWETQYFGPGTRLLVL.

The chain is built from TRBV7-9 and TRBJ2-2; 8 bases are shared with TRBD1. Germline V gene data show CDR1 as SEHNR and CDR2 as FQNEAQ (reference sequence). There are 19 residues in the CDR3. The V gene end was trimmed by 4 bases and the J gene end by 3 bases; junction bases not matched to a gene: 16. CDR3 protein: CASSSRGHGGSLYTGELFF. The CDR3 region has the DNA TGTGCCAGCAGCTCCAGGGGGCATGGGGGTTCTCTTTACACCGGGGAGCTGTTTTTT.

The CDR3 loop is CASRPDRGPLETQYF. CDR3 DNA: TGTGCCAGCAGACCGGACAGGGGGCCCTTGGAGACCCAGTACTTC. The V gene is TRBV7-9, the J gene TRBJ2-5; TRBD1 matches at 11 bases. CDR1 and CDR2 from the germline V gene are SEHNR and FQNEAQ (reference sequence). This CDR3 region has 15 residues. J was trimmed by 5 bases and V by 6 bases; bases with no gene match: 8. Full variable domain (outside the CDR3, taken from reference TRBV7-9 and TRBJ2-5): DTGVSQNPRHKITKRGQNVTFRCDPISEHNRLYWYRQTLGQGPEFLTYFQNEAQLEKSRLLSDRFSAERPKGSFSTLEIQRTEQGDSAMYLCASRPDRGPLETQYFGPGTRLLVL.

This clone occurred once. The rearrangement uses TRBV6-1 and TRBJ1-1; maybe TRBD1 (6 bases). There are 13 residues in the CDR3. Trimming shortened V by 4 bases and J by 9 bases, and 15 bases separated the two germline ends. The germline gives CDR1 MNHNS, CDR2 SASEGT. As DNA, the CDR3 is TGTGCCAGCAGTGTCGAGGGGGGGAGGAAAGCTTTCTTT. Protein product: CASSVEGGRKAFF.

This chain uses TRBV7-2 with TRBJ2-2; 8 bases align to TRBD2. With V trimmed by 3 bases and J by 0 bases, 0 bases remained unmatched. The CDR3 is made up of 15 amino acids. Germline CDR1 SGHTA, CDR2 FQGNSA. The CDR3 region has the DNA TGTGCCAGCAGCTTGGGACTAGCGAACACCGGGGAGCTGTTTTTT. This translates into CASSLGLANTGELFF.

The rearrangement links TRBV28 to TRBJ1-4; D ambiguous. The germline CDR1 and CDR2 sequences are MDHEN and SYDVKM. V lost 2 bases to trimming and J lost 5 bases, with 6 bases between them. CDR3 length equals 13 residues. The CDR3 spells CASSLAGNEKLFF. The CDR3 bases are TGTGCCAGCAGTTTAGCGGGAAATGAAAAACTGTTTTTT. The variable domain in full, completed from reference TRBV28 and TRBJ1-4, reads DVKVTQSSRYLVKRTGEKVFLECVQDMDHENMFWYRQDPGLGLRLIYFSYDVKMKEKGDIPEGYSVSREKKERFSLILESASTNQTSMYLCASSLAGNEKLFFGSGTQLSVL.

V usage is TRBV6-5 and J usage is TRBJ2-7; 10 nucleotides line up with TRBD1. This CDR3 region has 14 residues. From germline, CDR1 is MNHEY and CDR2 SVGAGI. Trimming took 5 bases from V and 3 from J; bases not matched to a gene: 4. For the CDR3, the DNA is TGTGCCAGCAGTAATGACAGGGGGCTCTACGAGCAGTACTTC. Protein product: CASSNDRGLYEQYF.

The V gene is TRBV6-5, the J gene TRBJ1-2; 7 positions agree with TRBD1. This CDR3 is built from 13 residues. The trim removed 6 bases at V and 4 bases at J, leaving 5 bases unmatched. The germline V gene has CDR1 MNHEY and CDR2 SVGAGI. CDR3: CASSWTGSYGYTF. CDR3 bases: TGTGCCAGCAGCTGGACAGGTTCCTATGGCTACACCTTC.

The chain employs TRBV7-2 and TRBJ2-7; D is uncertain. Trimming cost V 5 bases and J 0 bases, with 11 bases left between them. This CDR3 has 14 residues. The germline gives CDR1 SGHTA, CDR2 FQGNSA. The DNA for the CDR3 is TGTGCCAGCAGCGCAGAAGAGAGCTCCTACGAGCAGTACTTC. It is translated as CASSAEESSYEQYF.

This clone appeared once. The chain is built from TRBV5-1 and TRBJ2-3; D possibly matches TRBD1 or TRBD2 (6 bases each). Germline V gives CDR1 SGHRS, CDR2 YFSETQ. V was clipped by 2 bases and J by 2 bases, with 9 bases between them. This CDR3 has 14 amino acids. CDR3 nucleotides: TGCGCCAGCAGCTTCGGGGGCTACACAGATACGCAGTATTTT. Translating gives CASSFGGYTDTQYF.

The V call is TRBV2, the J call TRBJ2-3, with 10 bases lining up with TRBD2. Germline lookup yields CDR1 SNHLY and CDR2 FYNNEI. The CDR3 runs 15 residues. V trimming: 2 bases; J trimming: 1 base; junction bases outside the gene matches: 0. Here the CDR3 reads CASSELAGGTDTQYF. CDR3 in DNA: TGTGCCAGCAGTGAACTAGCGGGAGGCACAGATACGCAGTATTTT.

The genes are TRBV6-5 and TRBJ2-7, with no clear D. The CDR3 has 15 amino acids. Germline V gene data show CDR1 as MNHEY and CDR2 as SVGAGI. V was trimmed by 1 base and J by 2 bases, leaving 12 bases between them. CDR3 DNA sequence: TGTGCCAGCAGTTACTATGGACCCACGGCCTACGAGCAGTACTTC. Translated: CASSYYGPTAYEQYF.

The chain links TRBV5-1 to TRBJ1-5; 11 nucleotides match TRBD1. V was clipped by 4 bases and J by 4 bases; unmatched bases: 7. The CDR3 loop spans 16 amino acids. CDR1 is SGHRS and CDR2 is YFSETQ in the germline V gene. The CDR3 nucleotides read TGCGCCAGCAGCCGTGGGACAGGGGGGACGAATCAGCCCCAGCATTTT. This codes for CASSRGTGGTNQPQHF.

CDR3 loop: CASSRMRGNEQYF. The CDR3 nucleotides are TGCGCCAGCAGCCGGATGAGGGGCAACGAGCAGTACTTC. The chain combines TRBV5-1 with TRBJ2-7; D tentatively reads TRBD1 or TRBD2 (5 bases each). The CDR3 length is 13 residues. Trimming left V 4 bases short and J 5 bases short, with 13 bases between. The germline V gene has CDR1 SGHRS and CDR2 YFSETQ.

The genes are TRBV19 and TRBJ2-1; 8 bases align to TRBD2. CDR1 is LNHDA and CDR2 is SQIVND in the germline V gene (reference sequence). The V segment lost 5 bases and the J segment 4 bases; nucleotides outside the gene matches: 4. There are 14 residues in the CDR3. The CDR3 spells CASSGLAGYNEQFF. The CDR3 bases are TGTGCCAGTAGTGGGTTAGCGGGGTACAATGAGCAGTTCTTC.

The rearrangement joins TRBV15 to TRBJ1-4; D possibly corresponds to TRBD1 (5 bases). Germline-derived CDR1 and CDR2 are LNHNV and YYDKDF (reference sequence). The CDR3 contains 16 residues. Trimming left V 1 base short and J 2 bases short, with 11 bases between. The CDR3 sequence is CATSRGIGGTNEKLFF. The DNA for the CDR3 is TGTGCCACCAGCAGAGGGATTGGGGGGACTAATGAAAAACTGTTTTTT.

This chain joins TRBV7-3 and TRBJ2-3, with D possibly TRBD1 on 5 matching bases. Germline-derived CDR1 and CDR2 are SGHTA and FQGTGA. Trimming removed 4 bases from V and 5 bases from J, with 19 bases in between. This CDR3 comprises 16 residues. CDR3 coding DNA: TGTGCCAGCAGCTCTCATTTTCAGGGATCGGGAGATACGCAGTATTTT. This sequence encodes CASSSHFQGSGDTQYF. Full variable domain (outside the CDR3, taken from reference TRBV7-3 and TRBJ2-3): GAGVSQTPSNKVTEKGKYVELRCDPISGHTALYWYRQSLGQGPEFLIYFQGTGAADDSGLPNDRFFAVRPEGSVSTLKIQRTERGDSAVYLCASSSHFQGSGDTQYFGPGTRLTVL.

The CDR3 loop reads CASTLKGVQPQHF. Here the CDR3 DNA reads TGTGCCAGTACCTTAAAGGGGGTTCAGCCCCAGCATTTT. The chain employs TRBV19 and TRBJ1-5; a possible D gene is TRBD1 (6 bases). Per the germline V gene, CDR1 is LNHDA and CDR2 is SQIVND (reference sequence). Between the trimmed V and J ends, which lost 7 bases and 6 bases, there was a span of 13 bases. The CDR3 spans 13 residues. Based on the CDR3 plus reference TRBV19 and TRBJ1-5, the full variable domain is DGGITQSPKYLFRKEGQNVTLSCEQNLNHDAMYWYRQDPGQGLRLIYYSQIVNDFQKGDIAEGYSVSREKKESFPLTVTSAQKNPTAFYLCASTLKGVQPQHFGDGTRLSIL.

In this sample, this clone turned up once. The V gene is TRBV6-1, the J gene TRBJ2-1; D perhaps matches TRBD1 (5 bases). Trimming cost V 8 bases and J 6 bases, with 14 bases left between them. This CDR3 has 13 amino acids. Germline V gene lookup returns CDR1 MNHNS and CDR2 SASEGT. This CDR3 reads CASGRGAANEQFF. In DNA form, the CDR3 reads TGTGCCAGCGGCCGTGGGGCCGCCAATGAGCAGTTCTTC.

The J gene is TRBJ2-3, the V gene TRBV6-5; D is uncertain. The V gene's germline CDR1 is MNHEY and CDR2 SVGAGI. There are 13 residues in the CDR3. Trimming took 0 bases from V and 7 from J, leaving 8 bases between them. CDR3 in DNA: TGTGCCAGCAGTTACTCGCCTTTTTATACGCAGTATTTT. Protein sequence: CASSYSPFYTQYF.

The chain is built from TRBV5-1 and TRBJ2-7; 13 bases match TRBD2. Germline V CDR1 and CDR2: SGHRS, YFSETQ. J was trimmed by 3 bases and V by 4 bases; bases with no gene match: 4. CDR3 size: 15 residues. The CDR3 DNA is TGCGCCAGCAGCCGGACTAGCGGGAGTGGCTACGAGCAGTACTTC. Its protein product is CASSRTSGSGYEQYF.

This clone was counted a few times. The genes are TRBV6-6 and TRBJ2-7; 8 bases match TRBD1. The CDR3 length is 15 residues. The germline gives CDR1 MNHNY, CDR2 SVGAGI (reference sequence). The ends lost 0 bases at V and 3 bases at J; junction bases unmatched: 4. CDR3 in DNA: TGTGCCAGCAGTTACTCTGCCAGGGGGCTCTACGAGCAGTACTTC. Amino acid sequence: CASSYSARGLYEQYF.

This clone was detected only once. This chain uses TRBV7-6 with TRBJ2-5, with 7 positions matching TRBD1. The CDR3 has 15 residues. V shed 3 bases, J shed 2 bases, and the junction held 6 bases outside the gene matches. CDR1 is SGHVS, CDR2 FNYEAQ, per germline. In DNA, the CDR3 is TGTGCCAGCAGCTTCCCTCGGGACAGACAAGAGACCCAGTACTTC. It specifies CASSFPRDRQETQYF.

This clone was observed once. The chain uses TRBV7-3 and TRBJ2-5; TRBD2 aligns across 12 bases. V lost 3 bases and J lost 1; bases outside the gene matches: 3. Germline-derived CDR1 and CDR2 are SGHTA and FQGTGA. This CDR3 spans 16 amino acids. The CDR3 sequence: CASSLTSGGAQETQYF. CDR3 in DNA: TGTGCCAGCAGCTTGACTAGCGGGGGTGCCCAAGAGACCCAGTACTTC.